This record looks at one T cell receptor beta chain sequence and its context. Its specificity is unknown. Healthy people donating bone marrow made up the donors. V was clipped by 0 bases and J by 1 base, with 12 bases between them. The CDR3 is 16 residues long. Germline V lookup: CDR1 LGHNA, CDR2 YNFKEQ. The PCR made use of 60 Vbeta and 13 Jbeta primers. Generated by immunoSEQ multiplex PCR, the TCRdb table keeps only in-frame clones and is missing some. The sample lists some 120,000 clones; approximately 84% were seen once. The data stem from a study of cytomegalovirus exposure and HLA in healthy donors. Study-wide results and caveats: Researchers reportedly found TCR beta sequences accurately predicted most subjects' HLA-A and HLA-B alleles. CMV serostatus was the only recorded immune exposure for donors.

Sequencing was performed on PBMCs. The TCR sequence derives from a man in his fifties or sixties in good health and CMV-seronegative. The chain employs TRBV4-2 and TRBJ2-5; TRBD2 is a possible D gene (6 bases). CDR3 loop: CASSQDTAGSQETQYF. Here the CDR3 DNA reads TGTGCCAGCAGCCAAGATACAGCGGGCAGCCAAGAGACCCAGTACTTC.